This passage covers 19 T cell receptor beta chains from one sample sequenced in a study of identical twins. Each CDR3 protein gets one entry after TCRdb re-called the 5' RACE reads with MiXCR. The data show about 530,000 distinct CDR3 sequences, 13% to 15% seen once. Separately, the same data were catalogued under a study of yellow fever vaccine responses in identical twins.

The sample consisted of CD4+ T cells sorted from blood. The receptors originated from a woman under 30 in good health.

The chain has TRBV20-1 and TRBJ1-5; the D is unclear. V was pared by 3 bases and J by 4 bases, with 13 bases between. The CDR3 loop spans 14 amino acids. The germline V gene encodes CDR1 DFQATT and CDR2 SNEGSKA (reference sequence). The CDR3 DNA is TGCAGTGCTAGTCCTGGGCCTAATAATCAGCCCCAGCATTTT. This sequence encodes CSASPGPNNQPQHF.

The chain uses TRBV25-1 and TRBJ2-1, with D perhaps TRBD1 or TRBD2 (5 bases each). This CDR3 has 14 amino acids. The germline V gene encodes CDR1 MGHDK and CDR2 SYGVNS. Trimming stripped 0 bases from V and 6 bases from J, with 9 bases between. CDR3 in DNA: TGTGCCAGCAGTGAATACCCAGGGAGCAATGAGCAGTTCTTC. Encoded protein: CASSEYPGSNEQFF.

This clonotype was picked up a small number of times. The chain is built from TRBV27 and TRBJ2-5, with 11 bases aligning to TRBD2. The CDR3 has 16 amino acids. J gave up 5 bases and V 3 bases, and 8 bases lay outside the gene matches. Germline CDR1 reads MNHEY; CDR2 reads SMNVEV (reference sequence). The CDR3 DNA follows: TGTGCCAGCAGTTTTCTCGTTCCTAGCGGGGGGGAGACCCAGTACTTC. Translating gives CASSFLVPSGGETQYF.

This clonotype was detected a few times. The gene calls are TRBV7-2 and TRBJ2-5, with D maybe TRBD2 (6 bases). The CDR3 is 15 residues long. CDR1 and CDR2 from the germline V gene are SGHTA and FQGNSA. V was cut by 8 bases and J by 2 bases, with 18 bases left in between. In nucleotides, the CDR3 is TGTGCCAGCGCCCTTCTCCTAGCGCCACAAGAGACCCAGTACTTC. Translating it yields CASALLLAPQETQYF. Looking up the rest from reference TRBV7-2 and TRBJ2-5 gives the full variable domain: GAGVSQSPSNKVTEKGKDVELRCDPISGHTALYWYRQSLGQGLEFLIYFQGNSAPDKSGLPSDRFSAERTGGSVSTLTIQRTQQEDSAVYLCASALLLAPQETQYFGPGTRLLVL.

The chain is built from TRBV6-1 and TRBJ2-7; 10 bases match TRBD1. CDR1 and CDR2 from the germline V gene are MNHNS and SASEGT. The CDR3 sequence is 15 residues long. V lost 4 bases to trimming and J lost 0 bases; unmatched junction nucleotides: 3. The CDR3 DNA reads TGTGCCAGCAGTGGGGGACAGGGGATCTCCTACGAGCAGTACTTC. This codes for CASSGGQGISYEQYF.

The chain uses TRBV7-3 and TRBJ2-7; 10 bases are a match to TRBD2. The J segment lost 4 bases and the V segment lost 3 bases, leaving 6 bases of the junction unmatched. Germline CDR1 is SGHTA and CDR2 is FQGTGA. The CDR3 consists of 15 residues. The CDR3 spells CASSFHASGSYEQYF. CDR3 in DNA: TGTGCCAGCAGCTTCCACGCTAGCGGGAGTTACGAGCAGTACTTC.

The table lists this clonotype with a few counts. The chain employs TRBV4-2 and TRBJ2-1; 7 bases are shared with TRBD2. V lost 5 bases to trimming and J lost 5 bases; unmatched junction nucleotides: 3. The CDR3 runs 13 residues. Germline CDR1 and CDR2: LGHNA and YNFKEQ. The CDR3 DNA sequence: TGTGCCAGCAGCTGGGGGGGGAACAATGAGCAGTTCTTC. This translates into CASSWGGNNEQFF.

The chain recombines TRBV28 with TRBJ2-1; 13 bases align to TRBD2. Unmatched junction bases numbered 3, after V lost 5 bases and J lost 5 bases. This CDR3 spans 15 amino acids. Germline V gene data show CDR1 as MDHEN and CDR2 as SYDVKM. This CDR3 is CASSTTSGGHNEQFF. For the CDR3, the DNA is TGTGCCAGCAGTACGACTAGCGGGGGGCACAATGAGCAGTTCTTC.

The table lists this clonotype with a few counts. The genes are TRBV4-1 and TRBJ2-7, with no clear D. The V end was cut by 2 bases, the J end by 3 bases, with 11 bases between. The CDR3 length is 14 residues. Germline V gene data show CDR1 as MGHRA and CDR2 as YSYEKL. This CDR3 is CASSQLGGVYEQYF. For the CDR3, the DNA is TGCGCCAGCAGCCAACTCGGCGGTGTCTACGAGCAGTACTTC.

V usage is TRBV6-1 and J usage is TRBJ2-1; 10 nucleotides line up with TRBD2. The V segment lost 6 bases and the J segment 3 bases; nucleotides outside the gene matches: 5. The CDR3 runs 15 residues. Looked up from germline, CDR1 is MNHNS and CDR2 is SASEGT. CDR3 loop: CASRQSGGGYNEQFF. The CDR3 coding sequence is TGTGCCAGCAGGCAAAGCGGGGGGGGCTACAATGAGCAGTTCTTC.

The chain links TRBV14 to TRBJ2-1; 8 nucleotides match TRBD2. The CDR3 is made up of 17 amino acids. Germline assignment: CDR1 SGHDN and CDR2 FVKESK. The V and J ends lost 4 bases and 8 bases, in that order; junction bases with no gene match: 16. CDR3 sequence reads: CASSLYARGVGSDEQFF. The CDR3 nucleotides are TGTGCCAGCAGCCTATATGCGCGGGGGGTTGGTTCGGATGAGCAGTTCTTC.

At least ten counts were recorded for this clonotype. The chain couples TRBV20-1 to TRBJ2-2; D gene uncertain. The CDR3 runs 12 residues. Looked up from germline, CDR1 is DFQATT and CDR2 is SNEGSKA (reference sequence). V lost 0 bases to trimming and J lost 5 bases, with 4 bases between them. As DNA, the CDR3 is TGCAGTGCTAGAGAAGGGACCGGGGAGCTGTTTTTT. It translates to CSAREGTGELFF.

This clonotype was found a few times. The chain joins TRBV10-3 to TRBJ2-2; D is uncertain. The CDR3 extends over 16 amino acids. In germline, CDR1 is ENHRY, CDR2 SYGVKD. Trimming cost V 4 bases and J 5 bases, with 17 bases left between them. In DNA form, the CDR3 reads TGTGCCATCAGTGGGTCCCATGAGCCGAGGACCGGGGAGCTGTTTTTT. This sequence encodes CAISGSHEPRTGELFF.

The V and J genes are TRBV29-1 and TRBJ1-1; 8 bases align to TRBD1. The CDR3 spans 16 residues. CDR1 and CDR2 (germline): SQVTM, ANQGSEA. The V segment lost 7 bases and the J segment 5 bases; nucleotides outside the gene matches: 18. Here the CDR3 reads CSAGWGVRGLRTEAFF. The CDR3 nucleotides are TGCAGCGCTGGCTGGGGGGTCAGGGGGCTTAGAACTGAAGCTTTCTTT. Filled out from reference TRBV29-1 and TRBJ1-1, the complete variable domain reads SAVISQKPSRDICQRGTSLTIQCQVDSQVTMMFWYRQQPGQSLTLIATANQGSEATYESGFVIDKFPISRPNLTFSTLTVSNMSPEDSSIYLCSAGWGVRGLRTEAFFGQGTRLTVV.

The CDR3 DNA sequence: TGTGCCAGCAGCTATCTAGCGAGATCCTACAATGAGCAGTTCTTC. It encodes CASSYLARSYNEQFF. The chain recombines TRBV11-2 with TRBJ2-1; possibly TRBD2 for D (6 bases). V lost 4 bases and J lost 1, with 11 bases in between. There are 15 residues in the CDR3. Germline values: CDR1 SGHAT, CDR2 FQNNGV.

This clonotype has a count of ten or more. In this CDR3 the conserved last residue, phenylalanine or tryptophan, is missing, so a read error is likely. No DNA is shown, since the ends of the CDR3 on it are uncertain; the CDR3 is the one TCRdb lists. The chain uses TRBV29-1 and TRBJ2-1; the table assigns TRBD2, which was not confirmed against the DNA. The CDR3 extends over 13 residues, inclusive of both ends. Germline assignment: CDR1 SQVTM and CDR2 ANQGSEA. The CDR3 loop is CSVEDPKIAGAYI.

The V call is TRBV20-1, the J call TRBJ2-1; 11 bases fit TRBD2. V was clipped by 0 bases and J by 4 bases; unmatched bases: 8. Per the germline V gene, CDR1 is DFQATT and CDR2 is SNEGSKA (reference sequence). The CDR3 is made up of 17 amino acids. The CDR3 nucleotides are TGCAGTGCTAGAGATGCTAGCGGGGGGACTATGTACAATGAGCAGTTCTTC. Its translation is CSARDASGGTMYNEQFF.

This clonotype was seen ten or more times. The genes are TRBV5-1 and TRBJ2-7; 11 nucleotides align to TRBD1. Germline CDR1 reads SGHRS; CDR2 reads YFSETQ. CDR3 length: 16 residues. V lost 6 bases and J lost 4; bases outside the gene matches: 12. CDR3 region: CASKGGTGGPPYEQYF. The CDR3 region has the DNA TGCGCCAGCAAAGGTGGGACAGGGGGACCACCATACGAGCAGTACTTC. Based on the CDR3 plus reference TRBV5-1 and TRBJ2-7, the full variable domain is KAGVTQTPRYLIKTRGQQVTLSCSPISGHRSVSWYQQTPGQGLQFLFEYFSETQRNKGNFPGRFSGRQFSNSRSEMNVSTLELGDSALYLCASKGGTGGPPYEQYFGPGTRLTVT.

The chain uses TRBV6-5 and TRBJ2-2, with TRBD2 identical over 9 bases. The CDR3 runs 16 residues. V lost 2 bases and J lost 7; bases outside the gene matches: 8. Germline CDR1 and CDR2: MNHEY and SVGAGI. The CDR3 nucleotides read TGTGCCAGCAGTTACCGGGCGGGAGGGCCGGGCGGGGAGCTGTTTTTT. Its translation: CASSYRAGGPGGELFF.